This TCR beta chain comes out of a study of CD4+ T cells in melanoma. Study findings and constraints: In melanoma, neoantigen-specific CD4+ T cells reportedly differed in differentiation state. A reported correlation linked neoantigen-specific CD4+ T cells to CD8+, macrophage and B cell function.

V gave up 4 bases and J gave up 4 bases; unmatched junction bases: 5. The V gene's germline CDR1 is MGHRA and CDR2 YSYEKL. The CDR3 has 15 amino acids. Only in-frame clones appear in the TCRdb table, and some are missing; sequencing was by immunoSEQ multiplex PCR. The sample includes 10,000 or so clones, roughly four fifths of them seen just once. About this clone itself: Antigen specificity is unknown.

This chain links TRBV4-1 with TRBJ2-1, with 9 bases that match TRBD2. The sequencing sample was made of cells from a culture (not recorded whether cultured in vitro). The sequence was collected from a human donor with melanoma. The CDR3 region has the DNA TGCGCCAGCAGCCGTCAAGCGGGGGGATACAATGAGCAGTTCTTC. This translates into CASSRQAGGYNEQFF.